Following are 29 T cell receptor beta chains from one sample sequenced in a study of beta chain features in type 1 diabetes. Whole-study findings and limits: Among all four CD4+ subsets, Type 1 diabetes patients had TCRB CDR3s that were moderately but significantly shorter.

Their specific antigens are unknown. Every isolated RNA sample was fully reverse transcribed, so sequencing captured expressed TCRB transcripts. Profiling relied on immunoSEQ multiplex PCR, and the TCRdb table lists in-frame clones only, not all of them. The sample contains 680,000 or so clones, roughly an eighth of which appear only once. The sequencing sample was made of naive CD4+ T cells from blood. These receptor sequences come from a man younger than 35 with type 1 diabetes.

The J gene is TRBJ2-2, the V gene TRBV9; 8 nucleotides agree with TRBD1. This CDR3 is built from 16 residues. The V segment lost 0 bases and the J segment 4 bases; nucleotides outside the gene matches: 5. Per the germline V gene, CDR1 is SGDLS and CDR2 is YYNGEE. For the CDR3, the DNA is TGTGCCAGCAGCGTAGTGGGACAGGCGGTCACCGGGGAGCTGTTTTTT. Translated, it gives CASSVVGQAVTGELFF.

The J gene is TRBJ1-1, the V gene TRBV29-1; 8 bases match TRBD1. Trimming took 6 bases from V and 5 from J; bases not matched to a gene: 8. Germline V gene sequence: CDR1 SQVTM, CDR2 ANQGSEA. CDR3 length: 13 residues. The CDR3 reads CSVPGTGRTEAFF. In DNA, the CDR3 is TGCAGCGTCCCCGGGACAGGAAGGACTGAAGCTTTCTTT.

This clone was seen a few times. This specimen includes other DNA sequences encoding the same CDR3. The J gene is TRBJ1-1, the V gene TRBV2; no firm D call. Trimming removed 3 bases at V and 1 base at J, with 9 bases between. CDR1 and CDR2 (germline): SNHLY, FYNNEI. The CDR3 contains 14 residues. DNA for the CDR3: TGTGCCAGCAGTGAGGTGGTACAGAACACTGAAGCTTTCTTT. This encodes CASSEVVQNTEAFF. Looking up the rest from reference TRBV2 and TRBJ1-1 gives the full variable domain: EPEVTQTPSHQVTQMGQEVILRCVPISNHLYFYWYRQILGQKVEFLVSFYNNEISEKSEIFDDQFSVERPDGSNFTLKIRSTKLEDSAMYFCASSEVVQNTEAFFGQGTRLTVV.

As regards this clone: Other nucleotide sequences from this sample produce the same CDR3. The rearrangement uses TRBV6-1 and TRBJ2-3; D remains unclear. Germline values: CDR1 MNHNS, CDR2 SASEGT. The CDR3 contains 13 residues. Trimming shortened V by 5 bases and J by 1 base, and 7 bases separated the two germline ends. The CDR3 here is CASSRLGTDTQYF. CDR3 coding DNA: TGTGCCAGCAGTCGGCTGGGCACAGATACGCAGTATTTT.

In its sample, this clone was seen a few times. The chain couples TRBV30 to TRBJ1-4; D is possibly TRBD1 (5 bases). Germline V gene lookup returns CDR1 GTSNPN and CDR2 SVGIG (reference sequence). The CDR3 is 13 residues long. V was trimmed by 0 bases and J by 8 bases, leaving 10 bases between them. DNA of the CDR3: TGTGCCTGGAGTGTAAGCCGGGGGGAAAAACTGTTTTTT. Protein sequence: CAWSVSRGEKLFF.

This clone was observed a handful of times. The chain uses TRBV29-1 and TRBJ1-1, with D tentatively TRBD1 (6 bases). The CDR3 runs 15 residues. V was trimmed by 4 bases and J by 3 bases, leaving 18 bases between them. The germline V gene has CDR1 SQVTM and CDR2 ANQGSEA. The CDR3 region has the DNA TGCAGCGTTGGAGGTCCGTCGGCAGGGGACACTGAAGCTTTCTTT. Translation: CSVGGPSAGDTEAFF. Full variable domain (remainder filled in from reference TRBV29-1 and TRBJ1-1): SAVISQKPSRDICQRGTSLTIQCQVDSQVTMMFWYRQQPGQSLTLIATANQGSEATYESGFVIDKFPISRPNLTFSTLTVSNMSPEDSSIYLCSVGGPSAGDTEAFFGQGTRLTVV.

The gene calls are TRBV6-5 and TRBJ2-4, with unresolved D. Trimming cost V 4 bases and J 5 bases, with 6 bases left between them. The CDR3 has 12 residues. The germline gives CDR1 MNHEY, CDR2 SVGAGI. CDR3 protein: CASSSLQNIQYF. CDR3 nucleotides: TGTGCCAGCAGTTCCCTTCAAAACATTCAGTACTTC.

There are a few counts of this clone. This sequence joins TRBV4-1 and TRBJ2-5; D unresolved. CDR1 is MGHRA, CDR2 YSYEKL, per germline. This CDR3 has 15 residues. Trimming cost V 4 bases and J 1 base, with 13 bases left between them. The CDR3 DNA follows: TGCGCCAGCAGCCCTCGGGTCGCCGCCCAAGAGACCCAGTACTTC. Translated, it gives CASSPRVAAQETQYF.

The chain links TRBV11-3 to TRBJ2-2; no clear D. Germline CDR1 reads SGHNT; CDR2 reads YENEEA. The CDR3 covers 18 residues. Trimming cost V 5 bases and J 3 bases, with 22 bases left between them. The CDR3 sequence is CASSPESPLTVDTGELFF. Written as DNA, the CDR3 is TGTGCCAGCAGCCCAGAGAGCCCCCTGACCGTCGACACCGGGGAGCTGTTTTTT.

The V gene is TRBV5-1, the J gene TRBJ1-2; no definite D call. From germline, CDR1 is SGHRS and CDR2 YFSETQ. The V end was cut by 3 bases, the J end by 0 bases, with 12 bases between. CDR3 length: 15 amino acids. This chain's CDR3 is CASSYVPGANYGYTF. The DNA for the CDR3 is TGCGCCAGCAGCTACGTACCGGGAGCTAACTATGGCTACACCTTC.

V gene TRBV30 combines with J gene TRBJ1-2; D might be TRBD1 (5 bases). Trimming took 2 bases from V and 4 from J, leaving 20 bases between them. Germline V lookup: CDR1 GTSNPN, CDR2 SVGIG (reference sequence). CDR3 length equals 16 residues. This CDR3 is CAWSTLAGTTSYGYTF. As DNA, the CDR3 is TGTGCCTGGAGTACCCTGGCAGGGACTACCTCCTATGGCTACACCTTC.

This clone was counted only a few times. The same CDR3 also results from other DNA sequences found in this sample. The chain carries TRBV15 and TRBJ1-1; D ambiguous. CDR1 and CDR2 (germline): LNHNV, YYDKDF (reference sequence). The V and J ends lost 0 bases and 7 bases respectively, with 6 bases between them. The CDR3 totals 12 residues. In nucleotides, the CDR3 is TGTGCCACCAGCAGAGATCGGGGTGAAGCTTTCTTT. It is translated as CATSRDRGEAFF.

The chain employs TRBV30 and TRBJ1-2, with D uncertain. Trimming stripped 5 bases from V and 6 bases from J, with 16 bases between. Germline V gives CDR1 GTSNPN, CDR2 SVGIG (reference sequence). The CDR3 is made up of 13 amino acids. The CDR3 sequence is CAWRGLEGHGYTF. As DNA, the CDR3 is TGTGCCTGGCGCGGTCTGGAGGGCCATGGCTACACCTTC.

The chain uses TRBV29-1 and TRBJ2-7, with TRBD1 matching over 9 bases. The CDR3 is 12 residues long. CDR1 is SQVTM and CDR2 is ANQGSEA in the germline V gene. V dropped 6 bases and J dropped 6; count of bases not matched to a gene: 6. The CDR3 DNA follows: TGCAGCGTCGGACAGGGGTCGGGCGAGCAGTACTTC. Its translation: CSVGQGSGEQYF.

The rearrangement joins TRBV7-2 to TRBJ1-1; D gene ambiguous. V shed 2 bases and J shed 1 base, with 20 bases lying between them. Germline CDR1 reads SGHTA; CDR2 reads FQGNSA. This CDR3 comprises 18 residues. The CDR3 reads CASSLSTGGSTPNTEAFF. In nucleotides, the CDR3 is TGTGCCAGCAGCTTATCCACCGGAGGGTCTACGCCGAACACTGAAGCTTTCTTT.

The rearrangement links TRBV5-1 to TRBJ2-5; 9 bases map to TRBD1. Germline assignment: CDR1 SGHRS and CDR2 YFSETQ. With V trimmed by 2 bases and J by 6 bases, 8 bases remained unmatched. The CDR3 loop spans 15 amino acids. The CDR3 DNA sequence: TGCGCCAGCAGCTTCAGTGACAGGGGGATGAAGACCCAGTACTTC. This gives the protein CASSFSDRGMKTQYF.

The rearrangement links TRBV18 to TRBJ1-3; perhaps TRBD1 as D (5 bases). CDR3 length: 15 amino acids. Germline CDR1 is KGHSH and CDR2 is LQKENI. Trimming cost V 3 bases and J 0 bases, with 9 bases left between them. Here the CDR3 reads CASSPDTASGNTIYF. CDR3 DNA: TGTGCCAGCTCACCGGACACGGCCTCTGGAAACACCATATATTTT.

The chain joins TRBV5-4 to TRBJ1-2; 12 bases match TRBD1. The germline CDR1 and CDR2 sequences are SGHNT and YYREEE (reference sequence). Trimming took 5 bases from V and 8 from J; bases not matched to a gene: 7. The CDR3 extends over 14 amino acids. CDR3: CASRPGTGGNGYTF. CDR3 nucleotide sequence: TGTGCCAGCAGGCCCGGGACAGGGGGCAACGGCTACACCTTC.

This clone was detected only a few times. The chain joins TRBV25-1 to TRBJ1-4; no firm D call. Germline V gives CDR1 MGHDK, CDR2 SYGVNS. CDR3 size: 12 residues. V was shortened by 2 bases and J by 10 bases, with 8 bases between the two germline ends. The CDR3 loop reads CASSEDSRKLFF. The DNA of the CDR3 is TGTGCCAGCAGTGAAGATAGCCGAAAACTGTTTTTT.

As concerns this clone: Compared with germline, one end of the junction differs, possibly owing to a read error. V is TRBV10-1 and J is TRBJ2-5; 7 nucleotides match TRBD2. CDR3 length: 14 amino acids. From germline, CDR1 is WNHNN and CDR2 SYGVQD (reference sequence). The CDR3 sequence is CASSQSVGGETQYF. DNA of the CDR3: TGCGCCAGCAGTCAGTCGGTCGGGGGGGAGACCCAGTACTTC.

This clone was seen more than once but under ten times. The chain has TRBV5-1 and TRBJ2-2; D ambiguous. This CDR3 has 14 residues. The germline V and J ends were trimmed by 6 bases and 4 bases, with 13 bases remaining between them. From germline, CDR1 is SGHRS and CDR2 YFSETQ. The CDR3 DNA follows: TGCGCCAGCACTACGGGTGAGCGCACCGGGGAGCTGTTTTTT. This encodes CASTTGERTGELFF.

This clone has just a few counts. This chain links TRBV5-4 with TRBJ2-2, with D possibly called TRBD1 or TRBD2 (5 bases each). This CDR3 is 15 amino acids long. Germline V gene sequence: CDR1 SGHNT, CDR2 YYREEE (reference sequence). V gave up 2 bases and J gave up 5 bases, with 13 bases separating them. The CDR3 loop is CASSFGTGRTGELFF. For the CDR3, the DNA is TGTGCCAGCAGCTTTGGGACGGGCAGAACCGGGGAGCTGTTTTTT.

This clone showed up just a few times. The rearrangement uses TRBV14 and TRBJ2-1, with D perhaps matching TRBD1 (6 bases). V was shortened by 3 bases and J by 4 bases, with 16 bases between the two germline ends. Germline CDR1 SGHDN, CDR2 FVKESK. The CDR3 totals 16 residues. This CDR3 is CASSHLGQRRYNEQFF. CDR3 sequence (DNA): TGTGCCAGCAGCCATTTAGGACAGCGACGATACAATGAGCAGTTCTTC.

This chain uses TRBV2 with TRBJ2-1, with 11 positions matching TRBD2. V was clipped by 8 bases and J by 8 bases; unmatched bases: 8. Germline V gene sequence: CDR1 SNHLY, CDR2 FYNNEI. The CDR3 extends over 14 amino acids. The CDR3, as DNA: TGTGCCAGCGGGAATAGCGGGGGGGCGGATGAGCAGTTCTTC. Translating gives CASGNSGGADEQFF. The complete variable domain, with remaining parts taken from reference TRBV2 and TRBJ2-1, reads EPEVTQTPSHQVTQMGQEVILRCVPISNHLYFYWYRQILGQKVEFLVSFYNNEISEKSEIFDDQFSVERPDGSNFTLKIRSTKLEDSAMYFCASGNSGGADEQFFGPGTRLTVL.

This clone was picked up a small number of times. In DNA, the CDR3 is TGTGCCTGGAACCGGGACAGGTTCTACGAGCAGTACTTC. Translating it yields CAWNRDRFYEQYF. V and J are TRBV30 and TRBJ2-7; 8 bases match TRBD1. This CDR3 has 13 residues. Germline-derived CDR1 and CDR2 are GTSNPN and SVGIG (reference sequence). The V and J ends lost 4 bases and 3 bases, in that order; junction bases with no gene match: 5.

This chain uses TRBV6-5 with TRBJ2-7; 8 bases align to TRBD1. The CDR3 length is 13 residues. The germline V gene has CDR1 MNHEY and CDR2 SVGAGI. V was pared by 6 bases and J by 3 bases, with 4 bases of the junction left unmatched. The CDR3 bases are TGTGCCAGCAGCCCGGACAGGGACTACGAGCAGTACTTC. It translates to CASSPDRDYEQYF.

This clone was seen a handful of times. This sequence joins TRBV27 and TRBJ2-1, with no clear D. With 0 bases removed from V and 5 bases from J, the gap between germline ends came to 11 bases. CDR3 length: 15 amino acids. Per the germline V gene, CDR1 is MNHEY and CDR2 is SMNVEV (reference sequence). CDR3 DNA sequence: TGTGCCAGCAGTTTATCGATAAAGACCAACAATGAGCAGTTCTTC. Its protein is CASSLSIKTNNEQFF.

The chain joins TRBV6-1 to TRBJ1-1; 8 positions match TRBD1. V lost 0 bases, J lost 4 bases, and 1 base stayed unmatched. The CDR3 loop spans 14 amino acids. Germline lookup yields CDR1 MNHNS and CDR2 SASEGT. The CDR3 region is CASSEATGGTEAFF. The CDR3 DNA follows: TGTGCCAGCAGTGAAGCCACAGGGGGCACTGAAGCTTTCTTT.

The genes are TRBV18 and TRBJ2-1; 8 bases agree with TRBD2. With 3 bases clipped from V and 5 bases from J, the junction kept 6 bases outside the gene matches. The CDR3 totals 15 residues. The germline V gene has CDR1 KGHSH and CDR2 LQKENI. In nucleotides, the CDR3 is TGTGCCAGCTCACCCCAGCGGGGGCAGGACAATGAGCAGTTCTTC. It yields the protein CASSPQRGQDNEQFF.